This T cell receptor (beta chain) was documented in a study of blood T cell repertoires in COVID-19. Sequencing used immunoSEQ multiplex PCR; TCRdb keeps in-frame clones, though not all of them. The data hold 370,000 or so clones, with 80% to 90% observed a single time. Germline V gene lookup returns CDR1 WSHSY and CDR2 SAAADI. V shed 2 bases and J shed 11 bases, with 10 bases lying between them. The CDR3 contains 12 residues. The TCR sequence derives from a man aged 30 to 39 who had recovered from COVID-19. V and J are TRBV10-2 and TRBJ2-1; no definite D call. The sequenced sample was PBMCs or T cells enriched from blood (not recorded which). This CDR3 is CASSETLRKQFF. The CDR3 DNA follows: TGCGCCAGCAGTGAGACCCTACGCAAGCAGTTCTTC.